The 12 T cell receptor beta chains below were found in one sample sequenced in a study of OX40 agonist ivuxolimab in advanced cancers. Clones were sequenced by immunoSEQ multiplex PCR, and TCRdb holds only the in-frame ones, with some missing. The sample shows tens of thousands of clones, roughly 80% of them seen only once. The sequencing used CD4+ or CD8+ T cells sorted from blood, collected in a trial of the OX40 agonist ivuxolimab. The receptors were sampled from an adult with an advanced solid tumor such as melanoma, head and neck, liver or kidney cancer.

The chain uses TRBV27 and TRBJ2-7, with D possibly TRBD1 on 6 matching bases. The V end lost 5 bases, the J end lost 3 bases, and 14 bases lay between the germline ends. The germline gives CDR1 MNHEY, CDR2 SMNVEV (reference sequence). This CDR3 contains 14 residues. Written as DNA, the CDR3 is TGTGCCAGCAGTCAAGGACAGAATTTCTACGAGCAGTACTTC. Protein: CASSQGQNFYEQYF.

This chain connects TRBV10-1 to TRBJ2-1; 8 bases line up with TRBD1. J was trimmed by 1 base and V by 6 bases; bases with no gene match: 8. The CDR3 has 16 residues. Per the germline V gene, CDR1 is WNHNN and CDR2 is SYGVQD (reference sequence). In DNA, the CDR3 is TGCGCCAGCAGGCCCCTTGGACAGGGTTCCTACAATGAGCAGTTCTTC. This codes for CASRPLGQGSYNEQFF.

This clone was recorded once. V gene TRBV28 combines with J gene TRBJ2-3, with TRBD2 identical over 9 bases. Germline V gives CDR1 MDHEN, CDR2 SYDVKM. V lost 4 bases to trimming and J lost 4 bases; unmatched junction nucleotides: 6. The CDR3 is made up of 15 amino acids. The CDR3 DNA is TGTGCCAGCAGTTCAATAGCGGGAGAGGCAGATACGCAGTATTTT. Encoded protein: CASSSIAGEADTQYF.

The J gene is TRBJ2-7, the V gene TRBV10-1; D call uncertain. The length of the CDR3 is 15 residues. The V end was cut by 0 bases, the J end by 0 bases, with 9 bases between. Germline V gene data show CDR1 as WNHNN and CDR2 as SYGVQD (reference sequence). Here the CDR3 reads CASSESAAASYEQYF. Here the CDR3 DNA reads TGCGCCAGCAGTGAGTCGGCGGCGGCCTCCTACGAGCAGTACTTC.

By proportion, this clone is medium-sized. The chain links TRBV29-1 to TRBJ1-1; no clear D gene. The ends were cut back, 4 bases at V and 1 base at J, with 10 bases in the middle. The CDR3 spans 13 residues. Germline CDR1 reads SQVTM; CDR2 reads ANQGSEA. DNA of the CDR3: TGCAGCGTTGCAGACATTGGGAACACTGAAGCTTTCTTT. Translating gives CSVADIGNTEAFF.

The CDR3 DNA reads TGTGCCAGCAGCTTGGACGGGGGCGGGAGCACAGATACGCAGTATTTT. This codes for CASSLDGGGSTDTQYF. The J gene is TRBJ2-3, the V gene TRBV5-8; perhaps D is TRBD1 or TRBD2 (6 bases each). Looked up from germline, CDR1 is SGHTS and CDR2 is YDEGEE. Trimming shortened V by 0 bases and J by 0 bases, and 11 bases separated the two germline ends. The CDR3 runs 16 residues.

The rearrangement joins TRBV9 to TRBJ1-1; no clear D gene. In germline, CDR1 is SGDLS, CDR2 YYNGEE. V gave up 4 bases and J gave up 2 bases, with 15 bases separating them. The length of the CDR3 is 15 residues. Here the CDR3 DNA reads TGTGCCAGCAGCACTGACACTGGAGGTAACACTGAAGCTTTCTTT. This encodes CASSTDTGGNTEAFF.

The CDR3 loop reads CASSPAGDGTDTQYF. Written as DNA, the CDR3 is TGCGCCAGCAGCCCGGCGGGGGATGGTACAGATACGCAGTATTTT. This rearrangement joins TRBV5-1 to TRBJ2-3; 7 bases map to TRBD2. The junction had 8 bases not matched to a gene; V was cut back by 4 bases and J by 3 bases. CDR1 and CDR2 (germline): SGHRS, YFSETQ. The CDR3 consists of 15 residues.

The V call is TRBV9, the J call TRBJ2-7, with unresolved D. Germline V gene data show CDR1 as SGDLS and CDR2 as YYNGEE. V dropped 4 bases and J dropped 4 bases, with 15 bases sitting between them. The CDR3 consists of 14 residues. In DNA, the CDR3 is TGTGCCAGCAGCCCCGATACTACAGAGTACGAGCAGTACTTC. As protein: CASSPDTTEYEQYF.

Only a few counts were recorded for this clone. In nucleotides, the CDR3 is TGTGCCAGCAGCTATTGGGGGGTGAACTATGGCTACACCTTC. It codes for CASSYWGVNYGYTF. The V and J genes are TRBV5-6 and TRBJ1-2; TRBD1 is a possible D gene (5 bases). Deletions cut 3 bases from V and 2 bases from J, with 11 bases between. Germline CDR1 and CDR2: SGHDT and YYEEEE. The CDR3 runs 14 residues.

V is TRBV4-1 and J is TRBJ2-7; perhaps TRBD1 as D (6 bases). This CDR3 comprises 14 residues. Trimming took off 0 bases at V and 6 bases at J, with 12 bases between the two ends. Germline lookup yields CDR1 MGHRA and CDR2 YSYEKL. CDR3 nucleotide sequence: TGCGCCAGCAGCCAAGAGGACAGTGGGTCCGAGCAGTACTTC. It translates to CASSQEDSGSEQYF.

This sequence joins TRBV18 and TRBJ2-1; D is possibly TRBD1 or TRBD2 (5 bases each). This CDR3 is 17 amino acids long. V was clipped by 2 bases and J by 3 bases, with 17 bases between them. CDR1 and CDR2 from the germline V gene are KGHSH and LQKENI. The CDR3 DNA sequence: TGTGCCAGCTCACCAGAGGGACGCATATCCTTCTACAATGAGCAGTTCTTC. As protein: CASSPEGRISFYNEQFF.